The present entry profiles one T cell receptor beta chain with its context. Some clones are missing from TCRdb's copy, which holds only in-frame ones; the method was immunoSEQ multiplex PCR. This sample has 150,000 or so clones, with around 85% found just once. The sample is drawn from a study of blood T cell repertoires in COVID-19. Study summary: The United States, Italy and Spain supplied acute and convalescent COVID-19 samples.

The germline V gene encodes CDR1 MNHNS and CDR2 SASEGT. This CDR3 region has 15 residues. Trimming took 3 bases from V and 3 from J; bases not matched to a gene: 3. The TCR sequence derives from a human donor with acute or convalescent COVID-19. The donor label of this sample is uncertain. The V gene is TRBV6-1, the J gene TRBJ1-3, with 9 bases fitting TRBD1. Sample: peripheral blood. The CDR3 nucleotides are TGTGCCAGCAGTGACACAGGGGGCTATGGAAACACCATATATTTT. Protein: CASSDTGGYGNTIYF.